The entry that follows covers one T cell receptor beta chain sequence. Its antigen is still unknown. Samples came from axillary lymph nodes draining the breast cancer. These data originate in a study of breast tumors, draining lymph nodes, adjacent tissues. TCRdb recomputed calls from the multiplex PCR reads with MiXCR, one row per CDR3 protein. The data show approximately 250,000 distinct CDR3 sequences, less than 45% seen once. The trim removed 4 bases at V and 6 bases at J, leaving 11 bases unmatched. Germline V gives CDR1 DFQATT, CDR2 SNEGSKA (reference sequence). This CDR3 is 14 amino acids long. Study findings and constraints: Tumor TCR diversity was below lymph nodes but above nontumor tissue. The lymph node origin of tumor T cells was framed as consistent with a hypothesis, not demonstrated. Most tumor T cells seemingly derive from lymph node, then expand in tumor.

The rearrangement links TRBV20-1 to TRBJ1-1; 7 nucleotides match TRBD1. This sequence originates from a female donor with breast cancer. Some clones in this sample may be carry-over from other donors' samples. Source material: axillary lymph node tissue. The chain's CDR3 is CSATRGSRGSEAFF. The CDR3 nucleotides are TGCAGTGCTACCAGGGGGTCCAGGGGCTCTGAAGCTTTCTTT.